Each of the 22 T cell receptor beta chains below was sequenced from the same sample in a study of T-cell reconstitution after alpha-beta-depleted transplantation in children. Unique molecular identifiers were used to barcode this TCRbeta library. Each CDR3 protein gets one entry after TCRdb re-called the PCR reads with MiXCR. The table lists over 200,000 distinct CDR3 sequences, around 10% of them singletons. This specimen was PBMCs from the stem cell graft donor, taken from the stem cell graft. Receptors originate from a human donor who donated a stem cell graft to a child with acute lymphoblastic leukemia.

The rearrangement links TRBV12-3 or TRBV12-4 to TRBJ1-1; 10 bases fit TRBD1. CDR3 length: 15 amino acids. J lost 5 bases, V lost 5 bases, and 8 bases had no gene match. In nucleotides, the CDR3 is TGTGCCAGCAGTAGACAGGGGGCTGTGTTTACTGAAGCTTTCTTT. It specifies CASSRQGAVFTEAFF.

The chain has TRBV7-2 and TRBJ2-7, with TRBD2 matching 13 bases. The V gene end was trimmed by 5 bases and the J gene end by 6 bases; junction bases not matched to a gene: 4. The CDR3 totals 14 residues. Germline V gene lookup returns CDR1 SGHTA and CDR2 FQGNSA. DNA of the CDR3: TGTGCCAGCAGCACTGGGACTAGCGGGGCCGAGCAGTACTTC. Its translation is CASSTGTSGAEQYF. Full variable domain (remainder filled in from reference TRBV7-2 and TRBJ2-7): GAGVSQSPSNKVTEKGKDVELRCDPISGHTALYWYRQSLGQGLEFLIYFQGNSAPDKSGLPSDRFSAERTGGSVSTLTIQRTQQEDSAVYLCASSTGTSGAEQYFGPGTRLTVT.

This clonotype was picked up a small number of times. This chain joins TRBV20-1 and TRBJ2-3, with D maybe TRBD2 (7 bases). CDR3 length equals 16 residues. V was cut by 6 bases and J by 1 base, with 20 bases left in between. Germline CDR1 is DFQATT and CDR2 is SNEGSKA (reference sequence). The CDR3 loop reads CSAGRTVGGGTDTQYF. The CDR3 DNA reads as TGCAGTGCCGGCCGGACAGTGGGAGGGGGCACAGATACGCAGTATTTT.

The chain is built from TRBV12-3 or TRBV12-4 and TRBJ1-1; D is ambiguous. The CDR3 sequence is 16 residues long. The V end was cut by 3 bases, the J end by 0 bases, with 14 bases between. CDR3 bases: TGTGCCAGCAGTTTCTACAAACAGAGACTGAACACTGAAGCTTTCTTT. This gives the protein CASSFYKQRLNTEAFF.

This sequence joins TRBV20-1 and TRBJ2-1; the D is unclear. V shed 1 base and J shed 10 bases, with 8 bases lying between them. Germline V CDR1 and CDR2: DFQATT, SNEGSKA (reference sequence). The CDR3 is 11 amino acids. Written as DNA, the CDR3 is TGCAGTGCTAGAGGTCGCGGAGAGCAGTTCTTC. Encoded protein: CSARGRGEQFF.

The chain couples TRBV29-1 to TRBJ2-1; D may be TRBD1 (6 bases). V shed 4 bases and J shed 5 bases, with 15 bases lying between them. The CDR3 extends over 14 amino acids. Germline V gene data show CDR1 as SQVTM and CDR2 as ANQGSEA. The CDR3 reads CSVGLAQGNNEQFF. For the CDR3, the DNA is TGCAGCGTTGGGCTCGCACAGGGAAACAATGAGCAGTTCTTC.

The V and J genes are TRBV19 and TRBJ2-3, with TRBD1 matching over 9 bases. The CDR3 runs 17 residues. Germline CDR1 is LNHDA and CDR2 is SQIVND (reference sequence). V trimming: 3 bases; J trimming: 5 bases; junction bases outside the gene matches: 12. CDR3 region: CASSIYPPGQGRDTQYF. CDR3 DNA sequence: TGTGCCAGTAGTATCTACCCTCCGGGACAGGGTAGAGATACGCAGTATTTT.

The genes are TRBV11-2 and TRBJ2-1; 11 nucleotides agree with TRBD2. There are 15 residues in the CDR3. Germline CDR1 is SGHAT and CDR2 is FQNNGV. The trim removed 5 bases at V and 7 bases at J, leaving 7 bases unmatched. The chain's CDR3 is CASSTRTSGWNEQFF. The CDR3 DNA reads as TGTGCCAGCAGCACCCGGACTAGCGGGTGGAATGAGCAGTTCTTC. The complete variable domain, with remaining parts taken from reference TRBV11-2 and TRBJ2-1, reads EAGVAQSPRYKIIEKRQSVAFWCNPISGHATLYWYQQILGQGPKLLIQFQNNGVVDDSQLPKDRFSAERLKGVDSTLKIQPAKLEDSAVYLCASSTRTSGWNEQFFGPGTRLTVL.

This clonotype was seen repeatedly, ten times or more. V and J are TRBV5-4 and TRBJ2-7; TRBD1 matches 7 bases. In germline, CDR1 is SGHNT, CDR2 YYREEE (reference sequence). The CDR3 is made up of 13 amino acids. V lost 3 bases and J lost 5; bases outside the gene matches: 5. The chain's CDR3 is CASSSDRHHEQYF. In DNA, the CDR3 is TGTGCCAGCAGCTCGGACAGGCACCACGAGCAGTACTTC.

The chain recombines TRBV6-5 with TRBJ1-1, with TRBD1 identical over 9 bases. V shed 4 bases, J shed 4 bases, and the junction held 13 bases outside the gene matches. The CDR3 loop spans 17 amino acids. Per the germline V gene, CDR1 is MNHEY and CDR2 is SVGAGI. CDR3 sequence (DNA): TGTGCCAGCAGTTCATCAACAGGGGGCAATATGTTCACTGAAGCTTTCTTT. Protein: CASSSSTGGNMFTEAFF.

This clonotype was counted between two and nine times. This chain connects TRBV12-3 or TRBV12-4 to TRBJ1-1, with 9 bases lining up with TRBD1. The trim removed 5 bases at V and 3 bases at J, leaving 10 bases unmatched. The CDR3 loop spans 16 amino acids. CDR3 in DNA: TGTGCCAGCAGTCTACAGGGGGCGGGGGGGTACACTGAAGCTTTCTTT. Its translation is CASSLQGAGGYTEAFF.

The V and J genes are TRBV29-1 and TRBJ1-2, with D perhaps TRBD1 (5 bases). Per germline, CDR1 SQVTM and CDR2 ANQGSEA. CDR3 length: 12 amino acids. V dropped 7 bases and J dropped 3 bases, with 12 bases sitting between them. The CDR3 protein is CSALGGDYGYTF. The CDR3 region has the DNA TGCAGCGCCCTGGGGGGGGACTATGGCTACACCTTC.

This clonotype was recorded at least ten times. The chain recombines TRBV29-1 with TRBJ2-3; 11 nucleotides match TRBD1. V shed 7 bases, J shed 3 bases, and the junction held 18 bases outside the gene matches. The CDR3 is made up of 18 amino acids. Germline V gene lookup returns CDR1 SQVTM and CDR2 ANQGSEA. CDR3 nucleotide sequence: TGCAGCGCCGGCGGGACAGGGGGGACCAGTACAGTTACAGATACGCAGTATTTT. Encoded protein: CSAGGTGGTSTVTDTQYF.

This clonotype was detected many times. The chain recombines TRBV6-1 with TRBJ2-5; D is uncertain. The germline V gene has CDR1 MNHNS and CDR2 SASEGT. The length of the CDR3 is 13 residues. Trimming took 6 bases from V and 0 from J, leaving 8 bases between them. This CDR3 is CASRRQYQETQYF. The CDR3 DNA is TGTGCCAGCAGGCGCCAGTACCAAGAGACCCAGTACTTC.

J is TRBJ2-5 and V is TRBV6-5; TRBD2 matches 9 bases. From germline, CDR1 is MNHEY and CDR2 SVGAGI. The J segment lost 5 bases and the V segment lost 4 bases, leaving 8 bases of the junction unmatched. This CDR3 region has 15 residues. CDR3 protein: CASSSPLAGVETQYF. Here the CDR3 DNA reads TGTGCCAGCAGTTCCCCATTAGCGGGGGTCGAGACCCAGTACTTC.

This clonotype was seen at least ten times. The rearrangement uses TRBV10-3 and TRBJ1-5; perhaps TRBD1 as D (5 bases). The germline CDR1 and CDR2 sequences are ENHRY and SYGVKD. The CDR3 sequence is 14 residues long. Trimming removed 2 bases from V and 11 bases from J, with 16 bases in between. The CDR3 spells CAISEAEGLVSQHF. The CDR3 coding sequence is TGTGCCATCAGTGAGGCTGAGGGACTTGTTTCCCAGCATTTT.

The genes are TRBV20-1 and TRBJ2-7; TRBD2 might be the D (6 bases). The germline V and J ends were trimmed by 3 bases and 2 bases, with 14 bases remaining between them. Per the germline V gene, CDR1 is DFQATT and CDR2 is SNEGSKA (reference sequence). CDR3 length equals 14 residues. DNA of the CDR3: TGCAGTGCTAGTCCCCCTAGCGCAGCCTACGAGCAGTACTTC. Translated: CSASPPSAAYEQYF.

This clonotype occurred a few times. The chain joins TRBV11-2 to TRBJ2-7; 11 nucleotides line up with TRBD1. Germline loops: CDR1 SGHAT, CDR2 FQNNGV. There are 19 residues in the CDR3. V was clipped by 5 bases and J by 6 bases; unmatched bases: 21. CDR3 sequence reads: CASSRRGDRGNVGPSEQYF. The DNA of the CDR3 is TGTGCCAGCAGCCGCAGAGGGGACAGGGGGAACGTCGGTCCTAGCGAGCAGTACTTC. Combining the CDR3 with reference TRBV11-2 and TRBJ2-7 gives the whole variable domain EAGVAQSPRYKIIEKRQSVAFWCNPISGHATLYWYQQILGQGPKLLIQFQNNGVVDDSQLPKDRFSAERLKGVDSTLKIQPAKLEDSAVYLCASSRRGDRGNVGPSEQYFGPGTRLTVT.

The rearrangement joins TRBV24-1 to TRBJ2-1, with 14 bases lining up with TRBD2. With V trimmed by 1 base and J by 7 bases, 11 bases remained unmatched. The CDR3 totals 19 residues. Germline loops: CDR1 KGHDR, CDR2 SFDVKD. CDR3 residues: CATSDFGTSGGPNPNEQFF. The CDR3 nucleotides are TGTGCCACCAGTGATTTTGGGACTAGCGGGGGCCCGAATCCTAATGAGCAGTTCTTC.

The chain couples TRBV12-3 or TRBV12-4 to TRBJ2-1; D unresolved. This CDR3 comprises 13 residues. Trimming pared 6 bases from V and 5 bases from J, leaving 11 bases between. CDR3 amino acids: CASSFDPNNEQFF. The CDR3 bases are TGTGCCAGCAGCTTTGACCCCAACAATGAGCAGTTCTTC.

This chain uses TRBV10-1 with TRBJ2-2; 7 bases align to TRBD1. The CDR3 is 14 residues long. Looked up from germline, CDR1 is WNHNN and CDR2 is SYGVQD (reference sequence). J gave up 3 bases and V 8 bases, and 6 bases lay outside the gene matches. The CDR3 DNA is TGCGCCAGCCAAAACCAGGGGGACACCGGGGAGCTGTTTTTT. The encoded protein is CASQNQGDTGELFF.

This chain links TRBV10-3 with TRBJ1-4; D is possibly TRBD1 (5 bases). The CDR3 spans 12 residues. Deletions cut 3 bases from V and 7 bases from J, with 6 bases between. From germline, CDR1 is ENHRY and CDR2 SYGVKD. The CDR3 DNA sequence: TGTGCCATCAGTGACGGGGGTGAAAAACTGTTTTTT. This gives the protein CAISDGGEKLFF.